The present T cell receptor beta chain was sequenced within a study of chemoradiotherapy in HPV16-positive cancers. The CDR3 covers 17 residues. Germline-derived CDR1 and CDR2 are SGHVS and FQNEAQ. V lost 6 bases to trimming and J lost 5 bases; unmatched junction nucleotides: 15. Sequencing used immunoSEQ multiplex PCR; TCRdb keeps in-frame clones, though not all of them. Seen here are approximately 23,000 clones, around 75% observed once, and the top ten hold 2% to 3%. The chain links TRBV7-8 to TRBJ2-3; TRBD2 agrees at 9 bases. The TCR sequence derives from a human donor with HPV-associated anogenital cancer. Collection took place from a patient who underwent chemoradiotherapy. CDR3 DNA sequence: TGTGCCAGCAGGGGCTCTAGCGGGGACGAGTATGGAGATACGCAGTATTTT. Its translation: CASRGSSGDEYGDTQYF.